These T cell receptor beta chains were read from a single sample in a study of shared clonotypes between healthy human individuals. TCRdb keeps only in-frame clones here, not all; method: immunoSEQ multiplex PCR. The sample has about 2.1 million clones; 90% to 95% are singletons. Sequencing was carried out using naive CD8+ T cells from PBMCs. All receptors come from a man between 18 and 29 years old in good health. Some clones in this sample may be carry-over from other donors' samples. CDR3s include the opening cysteine and the closing phenylalanine or tryptophan. D genes are given only for firm matches.

j_call d_call v_call cdr3_aa
TRBJ2-3 TRBD1 TRBV6-4 CASSDSQGANTQYF
TRBJ2-7 NA TRBV4-2 CASSQGGGSLYEQYF
TRBJ2-7 NA TRBV7-9 CASSPRLGGSYEQYF
TRBJ2-5 NA TRBV7-9 CASMAPGFGETQYF
TRBJ2-4 NA TRBV28 CASSPSLGLVAKNIQYF
TRBJ2-2 TRBD2 TRBV5-1 CASSPQRDYTGELFF
TRBJ1-2 NA TRBV7-9 CASSSHGLSIYGYTF
TRBJ1-6 TRBD1 TRBV11-2 CASSSGTVWNSPLHF
TRBJ2-5 NA TRBV9 CASSGGGAQETQYF
TRBJ1-5 NA TRBV4-1 CASSQGVQSGQPQHF
TRBJ2-7 TRBD1 TRBV19 CASKWHSGGSYEQYF
TRBJ2-1 NA TRBV4-3 CASSQSPIRYNEQFF
TRBJ2-1 NA TRBV18 CASSPPLYNEQFF
TRBJ2-7 NA TRBV9 CASSARDTRPYEQYF
TRBJ2-1 TRBD2 TRBV15 CATSSVVGGSGNEQFF
TRBJ1-5 NA TRBV6-1 CASSETPVWGESNQPQHF
TRBJ2-1 TRBD2 TRBV6-5 CASKPGLARNEQFF
TRBJ1-1 NA TRBV19 CASSIDHEWGRNTEAFF
TRBJ2-7 NA TRBV6-6 CASSSDRTLNYEQYF
TRBJ1-4 TRBD1 TRBV11-2 CASSLSPRWNSGGNEKLFF
TRBJ1-5 NA TRBV27 CASSLSGTGQPQHF
TRBJ2-2 TRBD2 TRBV9 CASSVGTSMPGELFF
TRBJ1-1 TRBD1 TRBV2 CASSEYKGATEAFF
TRBJ2-1 NA TRBV5-6 CASSAISQGLSYNEQFF
TRBJ1-1 NA TRBV7-9 CASSDRGDPTEAFF
TRBJ1-5 NA TRBV28 CASSPGQNQPQHF
TRBJ2-7 NA TRBV7-2 CASSLAQGREQYF
TRBJ2-1 TRBD2 TRBV7-9 CASAHSGGSSYNEQFF
TRBJ2-7 NA TRBV10-2 CASSESGRTYEQYF
TRBJ2-1 NA TRBV10-3 CATVDLNPNEQFF
TRBJ2-3 NA TRBV28 CASSFLTADTQYF
TRBJ2-7 TRBD1 TRBV18 CASSPLKGQGGYEQYF
TRBJ2-7 NA TRBV9 CASSPGPPEQYF
TRBJ2-7 NA TRBV11-1 CASSLVSHEQYF
TRBJ2-7 NA TRBV7-2 CASSRSDLYEQYF
TRBJ2-7 NA TRBV6-5 CASSYSIQVLSYEQYF
TRBJ2-4 NA TRBV27 CASSLVAKNIQYF
TRBJ2-1 TRBD2 TRBV6-6 CASSFTSVGPEQFF
TRBJ2-1 TRBD2 TRBV10-3 CAISESSGIIYNEQFF
TRBJ2-7 NA TRBV30 CAWSVLGGEQYF
TRBJ2-1 NA TRBV28 CASSTQRERAYNEQFF